The 5 T cell receptor beta chains below were found in one sample sequenced in a study of technical replicates of blood from a few donors. Sequencing was performed with immunoSEQ multiplex PCR; in TCRdb, only in-frame clones are kept and a portion is missing. The sample lists about 80,000 clones, less than 99% seen once, with 0.22% in the top ten. The material sequenced was T cells isolated from PBMCs. Source of these receptors: a human donor in good health.

V is TRBV5-4 and J is TRBJ2-1; a weak D match, TRBD1 (5 bases). V lost 4 bases and J 4 bases, leaving 15 bases between the germline ends. Germline assignment: CDR1 SGHNT and CDR2 YYREEE (reference sequence). The CDR3 spans 15 residues. The CDR3, as DNA: TGTGCCAGCAGCCGCCCTTCAGGGAAATACAATGAGCAGTTCTTC. Its translation: CASSRPSGKYNEQFF.

The table lists this clone with a count of one. The chain combines TRBV28 with TRBJ2-2; 10 bases are a match to TRBD1. In germline, CDR1 is MDHEN, CDR2 SYDVKM. This CDR3 comprises 13 residues. Trimming removed 6 bases from V and 7 bases from J; junction bases left unmatched: 2. CDR3 bases: TGTGCCAGCAGACGGACAGGGGGCGGGGAGCTGTTTTTT. It is translated as CASRRTGGGELFF.

The chain recombines TRBV9 with TRBJ2-7; 8 nucleotides agree with TRBD1. CDR1 and CDR2 from the germline V gene are SGDLS and YYNGEE. The CDR3 length is 14 residues. The ends lost 4 bases at V and 3 bases at J; junction bases unmatched: 6. CDR3 in amino acids: CASSLRTGIYEQYF. In nucleotides, the CDR3 is TGTGCCAGCAGCCTAAGGACAGGGATCTACGAGCAGTACTTC.

The rearrangement joins TRBV19 to TRBJ2-2, with 11 bases identical to TRBD1. J was trimmed by 7 bases and V by 6 bases; bases with no gene match: 4. Per the germline V gene, CDR1 is LNHDA and CDR2 is SQIVND (reference sequence). There are 14 residues in the CDR3. The CDR3 nucleotides read TGTGCCAGTAGACCGGGACAGGGGGTCGGGGAGCTGTTTTTT. It specifies CASRPGQGVGELFF. The full variable domain, rest sourced from reference TRBV19 and TRBJ2-2, is DGGITQSPKYLFRKEGQNVTLSCEQNLNHDAMYWYRQDPGQGLRLIYYSQIVNDFQKGDIAEGYSVSREKKESFPLTVTSAQKNPTAFYLCASRPGQGVGELFFGEGSRLTVL.

The V gene is TRBV5-6, the J gene TRBJ1-2; the D is unclear. CDR1 and CDR2 from the germline V gene are SGHDT and YYEEEE. V shed 4 bases and J shed 4 bases, with 11 bases lying between them. CDR3 length equals 13 residues. CDR3 DNA sequence: TGTGCCAGCAGCCCTGGAGGTGCCTATGGCTACACCTTC. Protein product: CASSPGGAYGYTF.